The 2 T cell receptor beta chains presented below share a single source sample, sequenced in a study of identical twins. TCRdb re-called the 5' RACE reads through MiXCR, storing one row per CDR3 protein. The sample consists of a few hundred thousand distinct CDR3 sequences, more than 9% of them appearing once. These data also featured in a second study, about yellow fever vaccine responses in identical twins.

Material: PBMCs. The receptors shown here come from a woman aged 18 to 35 in good health.

The chain joins TRBV4-3 to TRBJ2-7; D is perhaps TRBD1 (6 bases). Germline CDR1 LGHNA, CDR2 YSLEER. V lost 0 bases and J 7 bases, leaving 16 bases between the germline ends. The CDR3 runs 15 residues. The CDR3 here is CASSQDWDIPGEQYF. CDR3 DNA sequence: TGCGCCAGCAGCCAAGATTGGGACATACCGGGGGAGCAGTACTTC.

The rearrangement joins TRBV10-3 to TRBJ2-7; the D gene is possibly TRBD1 (6 bases). The V end lost 3 bases, the J end lost 2 bases, and 11 bases lay between the germline ends. Per the germline V gene, CDR1 is ENHRY and CDR2 is SYGVKD. This CDR3 is built from 14 residues. DNA for the CDR3: TGTGCCATCAGTGACTCGGACAGAACCTACGAGCAGTACTTC. Protein sequence: CAISDSDRTYEQYF.